This T cell receptor (beta chain) was captured in a study of blood T cell repertoires in COVID-19. Overall study: Samples of COVID-19 (acute and convalescent) were obtained from the United States, Italy and Spain. The cDNA or gDNA used as material had been derived from T cells, B-cell-depleted T cells, or PBMCs.

Authors' processing steps: By means of reference gene primer amplification, nucleated cell counts were estimated. Sequenced by immunoSEQ multiplex PCR; TCRdb stores in-frame clones only, minus some. That table is the source of V, J and clone size, and D and trimming were worked out from the DNA. The table includes under 250,000 clones, around 82% detected once. The germline V gene has CDR1 SGHDT and CDR2 YYEEEE. There are 16 residues in the CDR3. The V gene lost 4 bases and the J gene lost 4 bases, with 21 bases spanning the gap. The chain is built from TRBV5-6 and TRBJ2-7, with a tentative D call TRBD1 (7 bases). The sample taken for sequencing was peripheral blood. The origin of this receptor is a woman in her thirties or forties with active or convalescent COVID-19. CDR3 in amino acids: CASSPLGQGGTYEQYF. In nucleotides, the CDR3 is TGTGCCAGCAGCCCCCTGGGGCAGGGGGGAACGTACGAGCAGTACTTC. Drawing the rest from reference TRBV5-6 and TRBJ2-7, the complete variable domain is DAGVTQSPTHLIKTRGQQVTLRCSPKSGHDTVSWYQQALGQGPQFIFQYYEEEERQRGNFPDRFSGHQFPNYSSELNVNALLLGDSALYLCASSPLGQGGTYEQYFGPGTRLTVT.